One and the same sample provided the 20 T cell receptor beta chains below, sequenced in a study of blood T cell repertoires in COVID-19. The repertoire was sequenced with immunoSEQ multiplex PCR; TCRdb's copy has only in-frame clones and lacks some. The sample consists of some 140,000 clones, 84% of them appearing once. The material sequenced was peripheral blood. The receptor set was obtained from a human donor in a cohort sampled during active COVID-19.

The V call is TRBV7-9, the J call TRBJ2-1; 7 bases are shared with TRBD1. Per germline, CDR1 SEHNR and CDR2 FQNEAQ (reference sequence). The CDR3 is 15 residues long. V shed 5 bases, J shed 4 bases, and the junction held 8 bases outside the gene matches. Here the CDR3 DNA reads TGTGCCAGCAGCCAAACAGGGGTCCAATACAATGAGCAGTTCTTC. Protein: CASSQTGVQYNEQFF.

This rearrangement joins TRBV7-6 to TRBJ2-3, with TRBD2 identical over 7 bases. In germline, CDR1 is SGHVS, CDR2 FNYEAQ. The CDR3 spans 16 residues. Germline trimming cut 1 base from V and 0 bases from J; bases unmatched to any gene: 4. CDR3 in DNA: TGTGCCAGCAGCTTAGTGGGGGGACTAAGCACAGATACGCAGTATTTT. Translating it yields CASSLVGGLSTDTQYF.

The rearrangement joins TRBV13 to TRBJ1-4; no firm D call. V was trimmed by 7 bases and J by 7 bases, leaving 16 bases between them. CDR3 length equals 14 residues. The V gene's germline CDR1 is PRHDT and CDR2 FYEKMQ (reference sequence). In DNA, the CDR3 is TGTGCCAGCATCTCAACCTGCCCTAGTGAAAAACTGTTTTTT. Residues: CASISTCPSEKLFF.

The DNA for the CDR3 is TGCGCCAGCAGCTTGGGAGGGGGGGCTGACGAGCAGTACTTC. As protein: CASSLGGGADEQYF. The chain has TRBV5-1 and TRBJ2-7, with D tentatively TRBD2 (7 bases). The CDR3 has 14 amino acids. Germline lookup yields CDR1 SGHRS and CDR2 YFSETQ. V lost 0 bases and J lost 5, with 12 bases in between.

The chain combines TRBV5-1 with TRBJ1-4, with TRBD1 matching over 8 bases. Germline lookup yields CDR1 SGHRS and CDR2 YFSETQ. Trimming removed 4 bases from V and 1 base from J; junction bases left unmatched: 12. This CDR3 has 18 amino acids. The CDR3 here is CASSKDRVGLRTNEKLFF. The CDR3 bases are TGCGCCAGCAGCAAGGACAGGGTGGGCCTTAGAACTAATGAAAAACTGTTTTTT.

V is TRBV19 and J is TRBJ1-2, with TRBD1 matching 10 bases. J gave up 4 bases and V 7 bases, and 9 bases lay outside the gene matches. Germline CDR1 is LNHDA and CDR2 is SQIVND (reference sequence). This CDR3 region has 15 residues. This CDR3 reads CASTNPGQGFYGYTF. In DNA, the CDR3 is TGTGCCAGTACCAACCCGGGACAGGGGTTCTATGGCTACACCTTC.

The chain employs TRBV27 and TRBJ2-2; no definite D call. The CDR3 has 17 amino acids. The ends were cut back, 0 bases at V and 3 bases at J, with 14 bases in the middle. Germline V gene sequence: CDR1 MNHEY, CDR2 SMNVEV (reference sequence). The CDR3 bases are TGTGCCAGCAGTTTATCGTCCAGACACGAATACACCGGGGAGCTGTTTTTT. Translation: CASSLSSRHEYTGELFF.

The V and J genes are TRBV27 and TRBJ2-2; D might be TRBD1 (6 bases). The CDR3 runs 13 residues. CDR1 MNHEY and CDR2 SMNVEV come from the germline V gene (reference sequence). V shed 3 bases and J shed 4 bases, with 6 bases lying between them. Written as DNA, the CDR3 is TGTGCCAGCAGTTTCAGGGGCACCGGGGAGCTGTTTTTT. It yields the protein CASSFRGTGELFF.

The chain employs TRBV11-2 and TRBJ1-5; 7 nucleotides agree with TRBD1. This CDR3 region has 13 residues. CDR1 is SGHAT, CDR2 FQNNGV, per germline. The trim removed 4 bases at V and 4 bases at J, leaving 1 base unmatched. CDR3 nucleotides: TGTGCCAGCAGCTCACAGGGGAATCAGCCCCAGCATTTT. Translating it yields CASSSQGNQPQHF.

This clone is a singleton in its sample. This chain joins TRBV5-4 and TRBJ2-2, with TRBD2 matching over 12 bases. Germline-derived CDR1 and CDR2 are SGHNT and YYREEE (reference sequence). The CDR3 length is 18 residues. After removal of 5 bases from V and 4 bases from J, the junction contained 12 bases not matched to a gene. Here the CDR3 DNA reads TGTGCCAGCAGGGCCGGGACTAGCGGGTCCTTGGGCACCGGGGAGCTGTTTTTT. Translation gives CASRAGTSGSLGTGELFF.

The V and J genes are TRBV3-1 (or the pseudogene TRBV3-2) and TRBJ2-2, with 7 bases matching TRBD2. The length of the CDR3 is 17 residues. V trimming: 6 bases; J trimming: 4 bases; junction bases outside the gene matches: 14. Germline V CDR1 and CDR2: LGHDT, YNNKEL (reference sequence). CDR3 protein: CASRRQGLYPTTGELFF. The DNA of the CDR3 is TGTGCCAGCAGGCGCCAGGGACTATACCCGACCACCGGGGAGCTGTTTTTT.

The CDR3: CASSSPASGVRTDTQYF. The CDR3 nucleotides read TGTGCCAGCAGCTCTCCGGCTAGCGGGGTGCGCACAGATACGCAGTATTTT. The rearrangement joins TRBV7-8 to TRBJ2-3; 9 nucleotides align to TRBD2. Looked up from germline, CDR1 is SGHVS and CDR2 is FQNEAQ. This CDR3 comprises 17 residues. Trimming took 4 bases from V and 1 from J; bases not matched to a gene: 9.

The chain combines TRBV10-3 with TRBJ2-3; D is perhaps TRBD1 (5 bases). This CDR3 has 17 residues. The germline V and J ends were trimmed by 2 bases and 5 bases, with 20 bases remaining between them. The germline CDR1 and CDR2 sequences are ENHRY and SYGVKD. CDR3 in DNA: TGTGCCATCAGTGAGCCCCACCGGCCAGGCCAGGGAGATACGCAGTATTTT. It encodes CAISEPHRPGQGDTQYF.

In this sample, this clone turned up once. This chain connects TRBV30 to TRBJ1-4; TRBD1 agrees at 7 bases. J was trimmed by 7 bases and V by 1 base; bases with no gene match: 3. The CDR3 totals 13 residues. Germline CDR1 is GTSNPN and CDR2 is SVGIG (reference sequence). CDR3 protein: CAWSGRTGEKLFF. The CDR3 DNA is TGTGCCTGGAGTGGTCGGACAGGTGAAAAACTGTTTTTT.

The V and J genes are TRBV6-5 and TRBJ1-4, with D possibly being TRBD1 (5 bases). This CDR3 has 15 residues. Per germline, CDR1 MNHEY and CDR2 SVGAGI. V dropped 5 bases and J dropped 8 bases, with 18 bases sitting between them. This chain's CDR3 is CASSPDTLLVEKLFF. CDR3 coding DNA: TGTGCCAGCAGTCCGGACACCCTCCTGGTCGAAAAACTGTTTTTT.

V is TRBV11-2 and J is TRBJ1-2; D is ambiguous. Germline CDR1 reads SGHAT; CDR2 reads FQNNGV. The V and J ends lost 3 bases and 0 bases respectively, with 8 bases between them. CDR3 length equals 14 residues. In nucleotides, the CDR3 is TGTGCCAGCAGCTTGGCAGGCCCTAACTATGGCTACACCTTC. Its translation is CASSLAGPNYGYTF.

This clone has a single count. The rearrangement uses TRBV19 and TRBJ2-3; TRBD2 agrees at 11 bases. The V gene's germline CDR1 is LNHDA and CDR2 SQIVND (reference sequence). The J segment lost 5 bases and the V segment lost 4 bases, leaving 5 bases of the junction unmatched. This CDR3 is 15 amino acids long. CDR3 loop: CASSTRGLAVDTQYF. The CDR3 nucleotides are TGTGCCAGTAGTACCCGGGGACTAGCGGTAGATACGCAGTATTTT.

The chain links TRBV29-1 to TRBJ1-1; no clear D. The CDR3 has 13 amino acids. Germline V gives CDR1 SQVTM, CDR2 ANQGSEA. V was clipped by 7 bases and J by 4 bases, with 16 bases between them. The DNA of the CDR3 is TGCAGCGCCCTAGACGGGGAGGCCACTGAAGCTTTCTTT. Residues: CSALDGEATEAFF.

The rearrangement links TRBV9 to TRBJ2-2; maybe TRBD2 (5 bases). This CDR3 is built from 15 residues. The germline CDR1 and CDR2 sequences are SGDLS and YYNGEE. The V end lost 0 bases, the J end lost 5 bases, and 11 bases lay between the germline ends. Written as DNA, the CDR3 is TGTGCCAGCAGCGTAGACGCCGGGATAACCGGGGAGCTGTTTTTT. Translating it yields CASSVDAGITGELFF.

The chain links TRBV7-2 to TRBJ2-5, with TRBD1 matching over 12 bases. V lost 6 bases, J lost 11 bases, and 10 bases stayed unmatched. This CDR3 comprises 14 residues. The germline V gene has CDR1 SGHTA and CDR2 FQGNSA. CDR3 sequence (DNA): TGTGCCAGCAGTACTGGGGACAGGGGGCTCGTTCAGTACTTC. Translation gives CASSTGDRGLVQYF.